This T cell receptor beta chain was captured by sequencing in a study of CD8 T cells in Susac syndrome. The study's findings and limits: It was acknowledged by the study that relatively few individuals were included in its TCR sequencing and HLA analysis.

As for this clonotype: The antigen is undetermined.

After extraction with the RNeasy kit, roughly 0.45 to 1 ug of the RNA was reverse transcribed using random hexamers. Amplification of TCR beta CDR3 used immunoSEQ multiplex PCR across 54 Vbeta and 13 Jbeta. From the immunoSEQ multiplex PCR reads, TCRdb called clonotypes with MiXCR, one entry per CDR3 protein. The sample holds approximately 150,000 distinct CDR3 sequences, just over 90% seen once. The germline CDR1 and CDR2 sequences are SQVTM and ANQGSEA. The V segment lost 5 bases and the J segment 0 bases; nucleotides outside the gene matches: 2. CDR3 size: 14 residues. The controls were healthy donors who were matched for age and sex. CD8+ and CD4+ T cells were negatively isolated; TEMRA cells were FACS-enriched.

The genes are TRBV29-1 and TRBJ2-4, with 9 positions matching TRBD1. The sequenced sample consisted of CD4+ T cells from PBMCs. The TCR originated in a human donor in good health. The CDR3 DNA reads TGCAGCGTTCCGGACAGGGGAGCCAAAAACATTCAGTACTTC. Translation gives CSVPDRGAKNIQYF.